These 21 T cell receptor beta chains were sequenced from one sample in a study of radiation and T cells in renal cell carcinoma. The assay was immunoSEQ multiplex PCR, and TCRdb's table has in-frame clones only and misses some. The sample holds roughly 170,000 clones, around 90% seen once. Documented time point: blood 4 weeks post-SBRT, at nephrectomy. As for treatment: 15 Gy SBRT to primary tumor, nephrectomy 4 weeks later. Sequencing used blood, obtained from a patient whose treatment included radiotherapy and nephrectomy. The receptors come from a woman aged 45-65 years with renal cell carcinoma.

This sequence joins TRBV4-1 and TRBJ1-2, with D perhaps matching TRBD1 (5 bases). The length of the CDR3 is 15 residues. V lost 3 bases, J lost 3 bases, and 14 bases lay in between. CDR1 and CDR2 (germline): MGHRA, YSYEKL. For the CDR3, the DNA is TGCGCCAGCAGCCACCAGCCTCAAGGGGACTATGGCTACACCTTC. It specifies CASSHQPQGDYGYTF.

The chain joins TRBV30 to TRBJ2-2, with 7 bases lining up with TRBD1. The length of the CDR3 is 14 residues. In germline, CDR1 is GTSNPN, CDR2 SVGIG (reference sequence). V lost 7 bases and J lost 3; bases outside the gene matches: 8. The CDR3 region is CAFILTGDTGELFF. In DNA form, the CDR3 reads TGTGCCTTTATCCTTACAGGGGACACCGGGGAGCTGTTTTTT. The full variable domain, with the rest looked up from reference TRBV30 and TRBJ2-2, is SQTIHQWPATLVQPVGSPLSLECTVEGTSNPNLYWYRQAAGRGLQLLFYSVGIGQISSEVPQNLSASRPQDRQFILSSKKLLLSDSGFYLCAFILTGDTGELFFGEGSRLTVL.

The rearrangement links TRBV11-2 to TRBJ2-7; 8 bases match TRBD2. In germline, CDR1 is SGHAT, CDR2 FQNNGV. The CDR3 covers 16 residues. The V and J ends lost 5 bases and 2 bases, in that order; junction bases with no gene match: 11. The CDR3 coding sequence is TGTGCCAGCAGCCTATACCTTAGCGGGGAAGCCTACGAGCAGTACTTC. Translated, it gives CASSLYLSGEAYEQYF.

This clone was seen a handful of times. The CDR3 DNA reads TGTGCCAGCAGCTTAGTTCCCCCCCCGGCCAAAAACATTCAGTACTTC. This sequence encodes CASSLVPPPAKNIQYF. The chain combines TRBV7-6 with TRBJ2-4; D ambiguous. The V end was cut by 1 base, the J end by 1 base, with 11 bases between. The CDR3 covers 16 residues. Germline values: CDR1 SGHVS, CDR2 FNYEAQ.

This chain joins TRBV2 and TRBJ2-3; D tentatively fits TRBD1 or TRBD2 (5 bases each). Germline CDR1 reads SNHLY; CDR2 reads FYNNEI. The V end was cut by 8 bases, the J end by 1 base, with 16 bases between. The CDR3 runs 15 residues. CDR3 region: CASGSRGRGTDTQYF. CDR3 sequence (DNA): TGTGCCAGCGGCTCCCGGGGCAGGGGCACAGATACGCAGTATTTT. Together with reference TRBV2 and TRBJ2-3, the CDR3 gives the full variable domain: EPEVTQTPSHQVTQMGQEVILRCVPISNHLYFYWYRQILGQKVEFLVSFYNNEISEKSEIFDDQFSVERPDGSNFTLKIRSTKLEDSAMYFCASGSRGRGTDTQYFGPGTRLTVL.

The J gene is TRBJ1-2, the V gene TRBV19, with 7 positions matching TRBD1. After removal of 6 bases from V and 0 bases from J, the junction contained 4 bases not matched to a gene. Germline values: CDR1 LNHDA, CDR2 SQIVND (reference sequence). The CDR3 runs 14 residues. CDR3 in amino acids: CASRGQTPNYGYTF. In DNA, the CDR3 is TGTGCCAGTAGGGGACAGACTCCTAACTATGGCTACACCTTC.

This clone was seen only once. The chain couples TRBV7-4 to TRBJ2-1; 9 bases match TRBD1. Trimming at V came to 4 bases and at J to 10 bases, leaving 8 bases not matched to a gene. Germline V gene data show CDR1 as SGHVT and CDR2 as SQSDAQ. The CDR3 is 14 residues long. The CDR3 loop reads CASSSTGTGYEQFF. The CDR3 DNA follows: TGTGCCAGCAGCTCGACCGGGACAGGGTACGAGCAGTTCTTC.

This CDR3 reads CAWRRDRGAGNTIYF. The CDR3 DNA reads TGTGCCTGGAGAAGAGACAGGGGGGCTGGAAACACCATATATTTT. The gene calls are TRBV30 and TRBJ1-3; 9 positions agree with TRBD1. CDR3 length: 15 amino acids. V lost 3 bases, J lost 2 bases, and 5 bases stayed unmatched. CDR1 and CDR2 (germline): GTSNPN, SVGIG (reference sequence).

The chain has TRBV25-1 and TRBJ2-1, with D perhaps TRBD1 or TRBD2 (5 bases each). Per the germline V gene, CDR1 is MGHDK and CDR2 is SYGVNS. Trimming removed 8 bases from V and 3 bases from J, with 17 bases in between. CDR3 length: 15 residues. The CDR3 protein is CASLPWGGGYNEQFF. The CDR3 DNA reads as TGTGCCAGCCTCCCGTGGGGTGGGGGCTACAATGAGCAGTTCTTC.

V usage is TRBV6-6 and J usage is TRBJ1-1; a weak D match, TRBD1 (5 bases). Trimming removed 5 bases from V and 6 bases from J, with 19 bases in between. This CDR3 is 15 amino acids long. The germline V gene encodes CDR1 MNHNY and CDR2 SVGAGI (reference sequence). The CDR3 loop reads CASSLNLGGTPEAFF. In nucleotides, the CDR3 is TGTGCCAGCAGTCTGAACCTTGGAGGGACGCCTGAAGCTTTCTTT.

This clone turned up a few times. The rearrangement joins TRBV7-9 to TRBJ1-2; D is ambiguous. Between the trimmed V and J ends, which lost 1 base and 4 bases, there was a span of 4 bases. In germline, CDR1 is SEHNR, CDR2 FQNEAQ (reference sequence). The CDR3 length is 12 residues. In DNA, the CDR3 is TGTGCCAGCAGCTTAGACAGCTATGGCTACACCTTC. This codes for CASSLDSYGYTF.

At least ten counts were recorded for this clone. The V and J genes are TRBV5-6 and TRBJ1-5; D not certain. The V gene's germline CDR1 is SGHDT and CDR2 YYEEEE. V lost 3 bases, J lost 1 base, and 11 bases lay in between. The CDR3 contains 15 residues. Written as DNA, the CDR3 is TGTGCCAGCAGCTGGTTGGCCGCGAGCAATCAGCCCCAGCATTTT. Amino acids: CASSWLAASNQPQHF.

The rearrangement uses TRBV5-4 and TRBJ1-1; 12 bases agree with TRBD1. Germline CDR1 and CDR2: SGHNT and YYREEE (reference sequence). This CDR3 region has 16 residues. Losses at the gene ends were 7 bases for V and 1 base for J; bases not matched to a gene: 8. CDR3 amino acids: CASGPGQGAGNTEAFF. CDR3 nucleotide sequence: TGTGCCAGCGGCCCGGGACAGGGGGCCGGGAACACTGAAGCTTTCTTT.

The V gene is TRBV5-1, the J gene TRBJ1-1, with a tentative D call TRBD1 (5 bases). CDR3 length: 13 amino acids. CDR1 and CDR2 (germline): SGHRS, YFSETQ. V was shortened by 5 bases and J by 6 bases, with 14 bases between the two germline ends. The CDR3 protein is CASSFGGRAEAFF. The CDR3 nucleotides are TGCGCCAGCAGTTTCGGGGGGAGGGCTGAAGCTTTCTTT.

This chain connects TRBV6-5 to TRBJ1-1; TRBD1 aligns across 7 bases. Per the germline V gene, CDR1 is MNHEY and CDR2 is SVGAGI. The CDR3 is made up of 14 amino acids. Germline trimming cut 2 bases from V and 7 bases from J; bases unmatched to any gene: 7. The CDR3 reads CASSYTGQRDEAFF. The CDR3 coding sequence is TGTGCCAGCAGTTACACGGGACAGCGAGATGAAGCTTTCTTT.

J is TRBJ2-1 and V is TRBV5-1; TRBD1 matches at 9 bases. The V gene's germline CDR1 is SGHRS and CDR2 YFSETQ. J was trimmed by 5 bases and V by 7 bases; bases with no gene match: 7. There are 14 residues in the CDR3. The CDR3 is CASRPGTGNNEQFF. The CDR3 nucleotides are TGCGCCAGCCGTCCCGGGACAGGGAACAATGAGCAGTTCTTC.

V is TRBV2 and J is TRBJ1-6, with 7 bases fitting TRBD1. J was trimmed by 8 bases and V by 7 bases; bases with no gene match: 11. CDR3 size: 15 residues. The germline V gene has CDR1 SNHLY and CDR2 FYNNEI. The chain's CDR3 is CASTYRDSQDSPLHF. CDR3 in DNA: TGTGCCAGCACCTACCGGGACAGCCAGGATTCACCCCTCCACTTT.

V and J are TRBV4-3 and TRBJ2-5, with D perhaps TRBD1 (5 bases). Trimming removed 0 bases at V and 2 bases at J, with 10 bases between. The CDR3 contains 15 residues. Germline V gene sequence: CDR1 LGHNA, CDR2 YSLEER. The CDR3, as DNA: TGCGCCAGCAGCCAAGATAAGCAGGGACAAGAGACCCAGTACTTC. Encoded protein: CASSQDKQGQETQYF.

The V call is TRBV5-5, the J call TRBJ1-2; D gene unclear. The CDR3 sequence is 12 residues long. CDR1 is SGHKS and CDR2 is YYEKEE in the germline V gene (reference sequence). Trimming removed 2 bases from V and 7 bases from J, with 9 bases in between. This CDR3 reads CASSFGGFGYTF. The CDR3 coding sequence is TGTGCCAGCAGCTTTGGTGGGTTTGGCTACACCTTC.

The chain links TRBV7-6 to TRBJ2-7, with 11 positions matching TRBD1. The V and J ends lost 5 bases and 4 bases, in that order; junction bases with no gene match: 7. This CDR3 comprises 15 residues. Germline-derived CDR1 and CDR2 are SGHVS and FNYEAQ. The CDR3 DNA reads as TGTGCCAGCAGCCTCGGACAGGGGGCGCGATACGAGCAGTACTTC. Translated: CASSLGQGARYEQYF.

This chain uses TRBV7-2 with TRBJ2-4; a possible D gene is TRBD1 (6 bases). Between the trimmed V and J ends, which lost 1 base and 6 bases, there was a span of 7 bases. The length of the CDR3 is 13 residues. The V gene's germline CDR1 is SGHTA and CDR2 FQGNSA. CDR3 in amino acids: CASSLGTANIQYF. DNA for the CDR3: TGTGCCAGCAGCTTAGGGACAGCAAACATTCAGTACTTC.